A selection of T cell receptor beta chains follows, all from one sample in a study of beta chain features in type 1 diabetes. TCRdb keeps only in-frame clones here, not all; method: immunoSEQ multiplex PCR. This table has approximately 340,000 clones, over 12% appearing once. Sequencing input: naive CD4+ T cells from blood. All receptors derive from a young woman in good health. CDR3s include the opening cysteine and the closing phenylalanine or tryptophan. The order of the fields is J gene, clone size, V gene, D gene, CDR3 DNA, CDR3 protein. D genes are given only for firm matches. Only some rows state a clone size, as once, few, many or a class for expanded clones.

TRBJ2-7,few,TRBV25-1,.,TGTGCCAGCAGTTCCCGCGGGGGCGGGACTCACGAGCAGTACTTC,CASSSRGGGTHEQYF
TRBJ2-1,few,TRBV15,TRBD2,TGTGCCACCAGCGTCACACTAGCGGGAGGGTCCCCCCTCATAAGAGGGAATGAGCAGTTCTTC,CATSVTLAGGSPLIRGNEQFF
TRBJ1-1,.,TRBV30,.,TGTGCCTGGATGGTAGGACACCGGAACACTGAAGCTTTCTTT,CAWMVGHRNTEAFF
TRBJ1-5,few,TRBV2,.,TGTGCCAGCAGTGATGTGATAGGCAATCAGCCCCAGCATTTT,CASSDVIGNQPQHF
TRBJ2-6,.,TRBV19,.,TGTGCCAGTAGTATTGGCAGTGTCTCTGGGGCCAACGTCCTGACTTTC,CASSIGSVSGANVLTF
TRBJ2-7,few,TRBV28,.,TGTGCCAGCAGTTATGGCGGGACCCACGAGCAGTACTTC,CASSYGGTHEQYF
TRBJ1-5,few,TRBV30,TRBD1,TGTGCCTGGAGTGTAAGGACAGGGAGCTACAATCAGCCCCAGCATTTT,CAWSVRTGSYNQPQHF
TRBJ2-5,.,TRBV7-9,TRBD1,TGTGCCAGCAGCCCCGACAGGGGAGAGACCCAGTACTTC,CASSPDRGETQYF
TRBJ2-1,.,TRBV6-1,TRBD1,TGTGCCAGCAAGGCTATGGGACAGGGGGTCAATGAGCAGTTCTTC,CASKAMGQGVNEQFF
TRBJ1-3,.,TRBV29-1,.,TGCAGCGTTGAGCCTACAGGGACTGGAAACACCATATATTTT,CSVEPTGTGNTIYF
TRBJ2-7,.,TRBV5-6,.,TGTGCCAGCAGATTAAGGGGTTCGCCCTACGAGCAGTACTTC,CASRLRGSPYEQYF
TRBJ1-1,.,TRBV27,.,TGTGCCAGCAGTCCGGATGACAGGCTTTATTTGAACACTGAAGCTTTCTTT,CASSPDDRLYLNTEAFF
TRBJ2-3,.,TRBV28,.,TGTGCCAGCCACGAGGGCCTTGTGGATACGCAGTATTTT,CASHEGLVDTQYF
TRBJ2-1,.,TRBV7-9,.,TGTGCCAGCAGCTTAGCGCGAGCGGACAGCTCCTACAATGAGCAGTTCTTC,CASSLARADSSYNEQFF
TRBJ2-1,.,TRBV15,.,TGTGCCACCAGCAGAGCAGGGGCGTACAATGAGCAGTTCTTC,CATSRAGAYNEQFF
TRBJ2-3,few,TRBV5-1,TRBD1,TGCGCCAGCACAGGGGGCGGCACAGATACGCAGTATTTT,CASTGGGTDTQYF
TRBJ2-7,.,TRBV5-1,.,TGCGCCAGCAGCAAGGAGGGGTTCTACGAGCAGTACTTC,CASSKEGFYEQYF
TRBJ2-1,few,TRBV28,.,TGTGCCAGCGTCCTCCCGGGGAGGGAGCAGTTCTTC,CASVLPGREQFF
TRBJ2-7,.,TRBV13,TRBD1,TGTGCCAGCAGCTTTAGACAGGGAATCTACGAGCAGTACTTC,CASSFRQGIYEQYF
TRBJ2-5,few,TRBV7-2,.,TGTGCCAGCAGCTTAGCGGGGCTTGAGACCCAGTACTTC,CASSLAGLETQYF
TRBJ2-7,.,TRBV9,TRBD2,TGTGCCAGCAGCGTAGCGGGAGGGCCTTCCTACGAGCAGTACTTC,CASSVAGGPSYEQYF
TRBJ2-1,.,TRBV19,TRBD2,TGTGCCAGTAAGGGTCTAGCGGTATACAATGAGCAGTTCTTC,CASKGLAVYNEQFF
TRBJ1-5,.,TRBV7-9,.,TGTGCCAGCGGCAGGGGCAATCAGCCCCAGCATTTT,CASGRGNQPQHF
TRBJ1-5,few,TRBV30,.,TGTGCCTGGAGTGTAAGAGGGAATCAGCCCCAGCATTTT,CAWSVRGNQPQHF
TRBJ2-7,few,TRBV19,TRBD2,TGTGCCAGTAGTAGGGAATCGAGCGGGATTAGCTCCTACGAGCAGTACTTC,CASSRESSGISSYEQYF
TRBJ1-2,.,TRBV7-2,.,TGTGCCAGCAGCTCCATGCAGGGAAACCTTGGCTACACCTTC,CASSSMQGNLGYTF
TRBJ1-1,few,TRBV5-1,.,TGCGCCAGCAGCTTGGATGGGGCACTGAACACTGAAGCTTTCTTT,CASSLDGALNTEAFF
TRBJ2-1,few,TRBV28,.,TGTGCCAGCAGCCCCTCGGTGAGGCCAGATGAGCAGTTCTTC,CASSPSVRPDEQFF
TRBJ2-5,few,TRBV29-1,TRBD2,TGCAGCGTTGATGGGACTAGACGTGCCAAAGAGACCCAGTACTTC,CSVDGTRRAKETQYF
TRBJ2-5,.,TRBV30,TRBD2,TGTGCCTGGAAGACGACTAGCCAGACCCAGTACTTC,CAWKTTSQTQYF
TRBJ2-3,few,TRBV7-7,TRBD2,TGTGCTAGCAGCTTAGGAGCGGGAGATAAAGATACGCAGTATTTT,CASSLGAGDKDTQYF
TRBJ2-7,.,TRBV10-3,.,TGTGCCATCAGTGACCAGTCCTACGAGCAGTACTTC,CAISDQSYEQYF
TRBJ2-5,few,TRBV30,TRBD2,TGTGCCTGGAGTAAGACATTAGGGACTAGCGGCACCCAGTACTTC,CAWSKTLGTSGTQYF
TRBJ1-1,few,TRBV4-3,.,TGCGCCAGCAGTCGACAAGAGAACACTGAAGCTTTCTTT,CASSRQENTEAFF
TRBJ2-7,.,TRBV9,.,TGTGCCAGCAGCCCGCCGGGACTCTCTTACGAGCAGTACTTC,CASSPPGLSYEQYF
TRBJ1-5,.,TRBV28,.,TGTGCCAGCAGTTCGGCGGTGGCTAATCAGCCCCAGCATTTT,CASSSAVANQPQHF
TRBJ2-2,few,TRBV29-1,TRBD1,TGCAGCGTTGCTAGGACAGGGGCCACCGGGGAGCTGTTTTTT,CSVARTGATGELFF
TRBJ2-7,few,TRBV6-5,TRBD1,TGTGCCAGCAGTCGGCCGGTCGGACAGGGGCGGGAGCAGTACTTC,CASSRPVGQGREQYF
TRBJ2-1,few,TRBV9,TRBD2,TGTGCCAGCAGCGCCGGAAGCGGGAGGGCCGACAATGAGCAGTTCTTC,CASSAGSGRADNEQFF
TRBJ2-1,.,TRBV28,TRBD2,TGTGCCAGCAGGGGGGAGACGAGCGGGAGAGATGAGCAGTTCTTC,CASRGETSGRDEQFF
TRBJ2-5,few,TRBV11-2,.,TGTGCCAGCAGCGTCGCCAGGGTGGACGAGACCCAGTACTTC,CASSVARVDETQYF
TRBJ2-7,.,TRBV29-1,.,TGCAGCGTTGAAGACCGCTACGAGCAGTACTTC,CSVEDRYEQYF
TRBJ2-7,few,TRBV7-2,TRBD2,TGTGCCAGCAGCTTAGGGGGCGGGAGGTCCTACGAGCAGTACTTC,CASSLGGGRSYEQYF
TRBJ2-1,.,TRBV9,TRBD2,TGTGCCAGCAGCGTTGGGGGAGGGAGCTCCTACAATGAGCAGTTCTTC,CASSVGGGSSYNEQFF
TRBJ2-7,once,TRBV10-3,.,TGTGCCATCGGGGGCCCACTAAAATACGAGCAGTACTTC,CAIGGPLKYEQYF
TRBJ1-1,.,TRBV18,TRBD1,TGTGCCAGCTCACCATACAGGGGAGGAGACACTGAAGCTTTCTTT,CASSPYRGGDTEAFF
TRBJ2-7,.,TRBV29-1,.,TGCAGCGCACAGAGGGCGACTTACGAGCAGTACTTC,CSAQRATYEQYF
TRBJ2-1,few,TRBV29-1,TRBD1,TGCAGCGTTAAGGGACAGGGTGAGATCTCCTACAATGAGCAGTTCTTC,CSVKGQGEISYNEQFF
TRBJ1-4,.,TRBV28,.,TGTGCCAGCAGTCGCCCGCTGGGAGATACTGAAAAACTGTTTTTT,CASSRPLGDTEKLFF
TRBJ2-3,.,TRBV11-3,TRBD1,TGTGCCAGCAGCCCGCGGACAGGGGGTACAGATACGCAGTATTTT,CASSPRTGGTDTQYF
TRBJ2-5,.,TRBV30,.,TGTGCCTGGAGTAAGGCTCCGGGAGAGACCCAGTACTTC,CAWSKAPGETQYF
TRBJ2-3,.,TRBV5-8,.,TGTGCCAGCAGCTTGTTGCAGGGGTCGGGCACAGATACGCAGTATTTT,CASSLLQGSGTDTQYF
TRBJ2-1,.,TRBV7-9,.,TGTGCCAGCAGCTTCCGGGACAACCTCAATGAGCAGTTCTTC,CASSFRDNLNEQFF
TRBJ2-7,.,TRBV29-1,.,TGCAGCGTTCGCGATCAGGGGCCCGCCTACGAGCAGTACTTC,CSVRDQGPAYEQYF